Below, one T cell receptor beta chain is given with its context. The antigen is unknown. In the original workflow: Per-sample TCR counts ranged from 23,224 to 690,600, median around 96,000. TCRdb ran MiXCR on the RACE reads and lists one entry per CDR3 protein. Clone size and V and J calls follow TCRdb, not the original study. The sample yields 90,000 or so distinct CDR3 sequences, 8.5% seen once. These data belong to a study of human T cells and chemical hapten exposure. In the study overall: Patients, predominantly female, presented with alopecia areata, totalis or universalis. Broader study findings: TCRs above 1 in 1000 frequency stayed constant with DPC sensitization.

The time point was: pre-sensitization, week 0. As for treatment: therapeutic diphenylcyclopropenone sensitization with weekly scalp DPC. The V and J ends lost 3 bases and 4 bases respectively, with 6 bases between them. The germline CDR1 and CDR2 sequences are SGHDN and FVKESK. CDR3 length: 12 amino acids. The V gene is TRBV14, the J gene TRBJ1-1; D remains unclear. The receptor's source is a man aged 40-55 years with alopecia areata. Some clones in this sample may be carry-over from other donors' samples. Sample: whole blood, taken in connection with sensitization to the hapten diphenylcyclopropenone (DPC). The chain's CDR3 is CASSQTFTEAFF. Written as DNA, the CDR3 is TGTGCCAGCAGCCAGACGTTCACTGAAGCTTTCTTT.